The 13 T cell receptor beta chains below come from one sample, sequenced in a study of blood T cell repertoires in COVID-19. Some clones are missing from TCRdb's copy, which holds only in-frame ones; the method was immunoSEQ multiplex PCR. The sample lists roughly 26,000 clones, about 91% seen once, with around 15% in the top ten. Sequenced material: peripheral blood. These receptors all come from an older man with acute or convalescent COVID-19.

The rearrangement joins TRBV27 to TRBJ2-7; D ambiguous. This CDR3 has 13 residues. CDR1 and CDR2 (germline): MNHEY, SMNVEV (reference sequence). V lost 0 bases and J 0 bases, leaving 3 bases between the germline ends. DNA for the CDR3: TGTGCCAGCAGTTTATCGGCCTCCTACGAGCAGTACTTC. Protein: CASSLSASYEQYF.

V is TRBV7-9 and J is TRBJ2-5, with D possibly being TRBD2 (6 bases). The CDR3 sequence is 12 residues long. V shed 5 bases and J shed 4 bases, with 8 bases lying between them. Germline V gene data show CDR1 as SEHNR and CDR2 as FQNEAQ (reference sequence). CDR3 in DNA: TGTGCCAGCAGCCGCGGGACAGAGACCCAGTACTTC. Amino acid sequence: CASSRGTETQYF.

The rearrangement uses TRBV2 and TRBJ2-3; 10 bases fit TRBD2. The CDR3 covers 15 residues. The J segment lost 5 bases and the V segment lost 6 bases, leaving 8 bases of the junction unmatched. The germline CDR1 and CDR2 sequences are SNHLY and FYNNEI. The CDR3 nucleotides read TGTGCCAGCAGGGGAACTAGCGGGGTTATAGATACGCAGTATTTT. It encodes CASRGTSGVIDTQYF.

The chain joins TRBV2 to TRBJ1-4; 9 positions agree with TRBD1. CDR1 and CDR2 from the germline V gene are SNHLY and FYNNEI. CDR3 length: 14 amino acids. The V gene end was trimmed by 6 bases and the J gene end by 8 bases; junction bases not matched to a gene: 7. The CDR3 here is CASSVQGALEKLFF. The CDR3 DNA sequence: TGTGCCAGCAGCGTACAGGGGGCGTTAGAAAAACTGTTTTTT. The whole variable domain, filled in from reference TRBV2 and TRBJ1-4, reads EPEVTQTPSHQVTQMGQEVILRCVPISNHLYFYWYRQILGQKVEFLVSFYNNEISEKSEIFDDQFSVERPDGSNFTLKIRSTKLEDSAMYFCASSVQGALEKLFFGSGTQLSVL.

The J gene is TRBJ2-7, the V gene TRBV14; 7 bases map to TRBD2. From germline, CDR1 is SGHDN and CDR2 FVKESK. The CDR3 is made up of 17 amino acids. Trimming cost V 0 bases and J 7 bases; bases outside gene matches: 15. DNA for the CDR3: TGTGCCAGCAGCCAAGATTTCCCAGGAGGGACGGGAGGTGAGCAGTACTTC. Its translation: CASSQDFPGGTGGEQYF.

This clone occurred a few times. The gene calls are TRBV12-3 or TRBV12-4 and TRBJ2-7; D gene uncertain. The ends were cut back, 5 bases at V and 3 bases at J, with 11 bases in the middle. This CDR3 is 13 amino acids long. CDR3 loop: CASSVELHYEQYF. DNA of the CDR3: TGTGCCAGCAGTGTTGAACTCCACTACGAGCAGTACTTC.

This sequence joins TRBV6-6 and TRBJ1-2; 9 nucleotides match TRBD1. The CDR3 runs to 14 residues. The ends lost 7 bases at V and 2 bases at J; junction bases unmatched: 5. CDR1 and CDR2 from the germline V gene are MNHNY and SVGAGI (reference sequence). The chain's CDR3 is CASTYGTGNYGYTF. CDR3 DNA sequence: TGTGCCAGCACCTACGGGACAGGGAACTATGGCTACACCTTC.

This clone was seen only once. This chain links TRBV7-8 with TRBJ2-2; possibly TRBD1 for D (6 bases). The germline V gene encodes CDR1 SGHVS and CDR2 FQNEAQ. CDR3 length: 16 amino acids. The V end was cut by 2 bases, the J end by 5 bases, with 15 bases between. The CDR3 DNA reads TGTGCCAGCAGCTTAAACAACAGGGTGACGACCGGGGAGCTGTTTTTT. Translation: CASSLNNRVTTGELFF.

This clone was picked up one time. CDR3 in amino acids: CASSLLQGAGEKLFF. CDR3 sequence (DNA): TGCGCCAGCAGCTTATTACAGGGGGCAGGGGAAAAACTGTTTTTT. The V call is TRBV5-1, the J call TRBJ1-4; 9 bases match TRBD1. The V and J ends lost 2 bases and 8 bases, in that order; junction bases with no gene match: 7. Germline V gives CDR1 SGHRS, CDR2 YFSETQ. This CDR3 spans 15 amino acids.

This sequence joins TRBV2 and TRBJ2-7; D unclear. Trimming took 5 bases from V and 6 from J, leaving 5 bases between them. CDR3 length equals 10 residues. Germline-derived CDR1 and CDR2 are SNHLY and FYNNEI. CDR3 region: CASSYSEQYF. CDR3 nucleotide sequence: TGTGCCAGCAGTTACAGCGAGCAGTACTTC. Based on the CDR3 plus reference TRBV2 and TRBJ2-7, the full variable domain is EPEVTQTPSHQVTQMGQEVILRCVPISNHLYFYWYRQILGQKVEFLVSFYNNEISEKSEIFDDQFSVERPDGSNFTLKIRSTKLEDSAMYFCASSYSEQYFGPGTRLTVT.

This chain connects TRBV27 to TRBJ1-5; D gene unclear. The germline gives CDR1 MNHEY, CDR2 SMNVEV (reference sequence). V was pared by 0 bases and J by 8 bases, with 20 bases between. The CDR3 is made up of 17 amino acids. DNA for the CDR3: TGTGCCAGCAGTTTATCTTGGCAGGCCGATAGATCAAAGCCCCAGCATTTT. It encodes CASSLSWQADRSKPQHF.

This chain joins TRBV4-1 and TRBJ2-4, with 13 bases matching TRBD2. CDR3 length equals 19 residues. V was clipped by 0 bases and J by 0 bases; unmatched bases: 5. Germline CDR1 and CDR2: MGHRA and YSYEKL. The CDR3 is CASSQERLAGGKAKNIQYF. The CDR3 coding sequence is TGCGCCAGCAGCCAAGAACGACTAGCGGGAGGAAAAGCCAAAAACATTCAGTACTTC.

The chain joins TRBV18 to TRBJ2-5; 8 bases map to TRBD2. The V and J ends lost 3 bases and 5 bases, in that order; junction bases with no gene match: 5. The CDR3 consists of 14 residues. Germline assignment: CDR1 KGHSH and CDR2 LQKENI. Written as DNA, the CDR3 is TGTGCCAGCTCACCCAGCGGGAGACGGGAGACCCAGTACTTC. Translation: CASSPSGRRETQYF.